Following are 24 T cell receptor beta chains from one sample sequenced in a study of shared clonotypes between healthy human individuals. The assay was immunoSEQ multiplex PCR, and TCRdb's table has in-frame clones only and misses some. This sample has around 690,000 clones, with roughly 87% found just once. Sequencing was carried out using memory CD8+ T cells from PBMCs. Sample subset: CD45RO+ cells pooled with CCR7-negative TemRA cells. The receptor set was obtained from a young man in good health. Some clones in this sample may be carry-over from other donors' samples.

This sequence joins TRBV7-8 and TRBJ1-6; D is possibly TRBD1 (5 bases). Germline-derived CDR1 and CDR2 are SGHVS and FQNEAQ. V lost 10 bases and J lost 9, with 19 bases in between. The CDR3 runs to 14 residues. Here the CDR3 reads CATRGGRTISPLHF. The CDR3 DNA follows: TGTGCCACCCGGGGGGGTCGCACCATTTCACCCCTCCACTTT.

The chain recombines TRBV7-9 with TRBJ2-7, with TRBD2 matching 12 bases. Per the germline V gene, CDR1 is SEHNR and CDR2 is FQNEAQ (reference sequence). CDR3 length equals 17 residues. The J segment lost 2 bases and the V segment lost 2 bases, leaving 7 bases of the junction unmatched. CDR3: CASSLRLAGVFPYEQYF. The CDR3 nucleotides are TGTGCCAGCAGCTTACGACTAGCGGGAGTATTTCCCTACGAGCAGTACTTC.

V gene TRBV11-2 combines with J gene TRBJ2-3; D uncertain. The V gene lost 0 bases and the J gene lost 0 bases, with 13 bases spanning the gap. Germline lookup yields CDR1 SGHAT and CDR2 FQNNGV. The CDR3 covers 17 residues. As DNA, the CDR3 is TGTGCCAGCAGCTTAGAGAAAGACGCCCCTAGCACAGATACGCAGTATTTT. Translating it yields CASSLEKDAPSTDTQYF.

This chain joins TRBV9 and TRBJ2-3; the D gene is possibly TRBD2 (5 bases). CDR1 is SGDLS and CDR2 is YYNGEE in the germline V gene. The CDR3 contains 15 residues. The ends were cut back, 2 bases at V and 1 base at J, with 11 bases in the middle. The CDR3 DNA reads as TGTGCCAGCAGCGTTGCGACTACGCGCACAGATACGCAGTATTTT. Protein: CASSVATTRTDTQYF.

In DNA, the CDR3 is TGTGCCAGCAGGACCGGACAGGGCTGGGACACTGAAGCTTTCTTT. The encoded protein is CASRTGQGWDTEAFF. The chain recombines TRBV28 with TRBJ1-1; 8 bases match TRBD1. Per the germline V gene, CDR1 is MDHEN and CDR2 is SYDVKM. J was trimmed by 3 bases and V by 6 bases; bases with no gene match: 9. This CDR3 spans 15 amino acids.

V usage is TRBV6-5 and J usage is TRBJ2-7; a possible D gene is TRBD2 (5 bases). The CDR3 spans 16 residues. Trimming cost V 0 bases and J 2 bases, with 14 bases left between them. Germline V gene data show CDR1 as MNHEY and CDR2 as SVGAGI. In DNA, the CDR3 is TGTGCCAGCAGTTACTCGGACGGGGAATCGACCTACGAGCAGTACTTC. This encodes CASSYSDGESTYEQYF.

The chain employs TRBV7-9 and TRBJ1-2, with 10 bases that match TRBD1. J was trimmed by 3 bases and V by 2 bases; bases with no gene match: 6. This CDR3 region has 16 residues. Germline CDR1 is SEHNR and CDR2 is FQNEAQ (reference sequence). The CDR3 DNA is TGTGCCAGCAGCTTACAGCGGACAGGGGGGGACTATGGCTACACCTTC. Translated: CASSLQRTGGDYGYTF.

The J gene is TRBJ2-1, the V gene TRBV7-2, with 7 positions matching TRBD2. The CDR3 length is 18 residues. Germline V CDR1 and CDR2: SGHTA, FQGNSA. J lost 0 bases, V lost 1 base, and 9 bases had no gene match. The CDR3 reads CASSLVGGGVSSYNEQFF. The CDR3 nucleotides are TGTGCCAGCAGCTTAGTCGGGGGAGGGGTTAGCTCCTACAATGAGCAGTTCTTC.

Only one count was recorded for this clone. The sample has other DNA sequences that encode this CDR3 too. The genes are TRBV13 and TRBJ2-1, with 7 bases fitting TRBD1. Germline V lookup: CDR1 PRHDT, CDR2 FYEKMQ (reference sequence). This CDR3 is 14 amino acids long. The J segment lost 7 bases and the V segment lost 4 bases, leaving 7 bases of the junction unmatched. The CDR3 spells CASSSRDRGNEQFF. As DNA, the CDR3 is TGTGCCAGCAGCTCCCGGGACAGAGGTAATGAGCAGTTCTTC.

J is TRBJ2-7 and V is TRBV28; 8 nucleotides match TRBD1. Germline lookup yields CDR1 MDHEN and CDR2 SYDVKM. The CDR3 length is 16 residues. V was pared by 2 bases and J by 4 bases, with 10 bases of the junction left unmatched. In DNA form, the CDR3 reads TGTGCCAGCAGTTTAGCTACCGGGACAGGTATTTACGAGCAGTACTTC. This encodes CASSLATGTGIYEQYF.

This clone was seen a handful of times. V and J are TRBV7-8 and TRBJ2-7, with 8 bases identical to TRBD1. V trimming: 6 bases; J trimming: 2 bases; junction bases outside the gene matches: 6. The CDR3 is 14 residues long. Germline CDR1 SGHVS, CDR2 FQNEAQ. The CDR3, as DNA: TGTGCCAGCAGACTTTGGACAGGGCCCTACGAGCAGTACTTC. It encodes CASRLWTGPYEQYF.

The rearrangement joins TRBV5-1 to TRBJ2-7; 11 bases line up with TRBD2. CDR1 SGHRS and CDR2 YFSETQ come from the germline V gene. The CDR3 is 15 residues long. The trim removed 4 bases at V and 3 bases at J, leaving 6 bases unmatched. As DNA, the CDR3 is TGCGCCAGCAGCGAGGGACTAGCGGCAGTCTACGAGCAGTACTTC. It is translated as CASSEGLAAVYEQYF. The whole variable domain, filled in from reference TRBV5-1 and TRBJ2-7, reads KAGVTQTPRYLIKTRGQQVTLSCSPISGHRSVSWYQQTPGQGLQFLFEYFSETQRNKGNFPGRFSGRQFSNSRSEMNVSTLELGDSALYLCASSEGLAAVYEQYFGPGTRLTVT.

The V call is TRBV25-1, the J call TRBJ1-1; D gene unclear. This CDR3 comprises 15 residues. From germline, CDR1 is MGHDK and CDR2 SYGVNS. Trimming cost V 2 bases and J 3 bases, with 13 bases left between them. CDR3 sequence (DNA): TGTGCCAGCAGTGAACTCCGGGGTATCGACACTGAAGCTTTCTTT. Its translation is CASSELRGIDTEAFF. The whole variable domain, remainder taken from reference TRBV25-1 and TRBJ1-1, is EADIYQTPRYLVIGTGKKITLECSQTMGHDKMYWYQQDPGMELHLIHYSYGVNSTEKGDLSSESTVSRIRTEHFPLTLESARPSHTSQYLCASSELRGIDTEAFFGQGTRLTVV.

The rearrangement joins TRBV5-1 to TRBJ1-1; D is possibly TRBD1 (5 bases). Germline assignment: CDR1 SGHRS and CDR2 YFSETQ. The CDR3 loop spans 13 amino acids. V dropped 8 bases and J dropped 2 bases, with 13 bases sitting between them. CDR3 nucleotide sequence: TGCGCCAGGCAGGGTTCGGGAAACACTGAAGCTTTCTTT. Translated, it gives CARQGSGNTEAFF.

This clone was found once. The chain has TRBV4-1 and TRBJ1-2; TRBD1 is a possible D gene (5 bases). V was shortened by 0 bases and J by 6 bases, with 8 bases between the two germline ends. Germline V gene data show CDR1 as MGHRA and CDR2 as YSYEKL. CDR3 length: 13 residues. The CDR3 region is CASSQEGLDGYTF. Here the CDR3 DNA reads TGCGCCAGCAGCCAAGAGGGACTGGATGGCTACACCTTC.

The V call is TRBV30, the J call TRBJ2-1, with a possible D match to TRBD1 (5 bases). Germline V gives CDR1 GTSNPN, CDR2 SVGIG (reference sequence). Between the trimmed V and J ends, which lost 5 bases and 4 bases, there was a span of 18 bases. The CDR3 covers 15 residues. The CDR3 loop reads CAWVGSGPLYNEQFF. The CDR3 DNA reads as TGTGCCTGGGTGGGGTCAGGGCCCCTATACAATGAGCAGTTCTTC. The full variable domain, its missing parts supplied by reference TRBV30 and TRBJ2-1, is SQTIHQWPATLVQPVGSPLSLECTVEGTSNPNLYWYRQAAGRGLQLLFYSVGIGQISSEVPQNLSASRPQDRQFILSSKKLLLSDSGFYLCAWVGSGPLYNEQFFGPGTRLTVL.

The genes are TRBV27 and TRBJ1-2, with TRBD1 matching 8 bases. The CDR3 contains 13 residues. Germline values: CDR1 MNHEY, CDR2 SMNVEV (reference sequence). The junction had 8 bases not matched to a gene; V was cut back by 6 bases and J by 8 bases. The CDR3 is CASRIQGAEGYTF. CDR3 DNA: TGTGCCAGCAGAATTCAGGGGGCTGAGGGCTACACCTTC.

Here the CDR3 DNA reads TGTGCCAGCAGCTTGACAGGGGGGAACACTGAAGCTTTCTTT. This encodes CASSLTGGNTEAFF. The V and J genes are TRBV11-3 and TRBJ1-1; the match to TRBD1 covers 9 bases. CDR1 and CDR2 (germline): SGHNT, YENEEA. V lost 3 bases to trimming and J lost 1 base; unmatched junction nucleotides: 0. This CDR3 spans 14 amino acids.

The chain couples TRBV7-7 to TRBJ2-7, with 12 bases that match TRBD1. This CDR3 contains 15 residues. Trimming removed 5 bases from V and 3 bases from J; junction bases left unmatched: 5. The germline V gene has CDR1 SSHAT and CDR2 FNYEAQ (reference sequence). CDR3 residues: CASSKGQGAFYEQYF. Written as DNA, the CDR3 is TGTGCCAGCAGCAAGGGACAGGGGGCCTTCTACGAGCAGTACTTC.

The chain is built from TRBV27 and TRBJ2-3, with TRBD2 as a possible D gene (5 bases). The CDR3 has 17 residues. In germline, CDR1 is MNHEY, CDR2 SMNVEV (reference sequence). The germline V and J ends were trimmed by 2 bases and 4 bases, with 19 bases remaining between them. CDR3 DNA: TGTGCCAGCAGTTTACTGTCCCCCCGGGGTCCTTCAGATACGCAGTATTTT. It encodes CASSLLSPRGPSDTQYF.

The V call is TRBV23-1, the J call TRBJ2-5, with D uncertain. TRBV23-1 qualifies as an ORF whose function is uncertain. There are 14 residues in the CDR3. The ends were cut back, 4 bases at V and 3 bases at J, with 12 bases in the middle. The CDR3 DNA reads as TGCGCCAGCAGTCGGTCTGCTGGAGAAGAGACCCAGTACTTC. Its protein is CASSRSAGEETQYF.

This clone has only one observation. The chain uses TRBV29-1 and TRBJ2-1; TRBD1 or TRBD2 may be the D gene (5 bases each). The CDR3 is made up of 12 amino acids. Germline V gene data show CDR1 as SQVTM and CDR2 as ANQGSEA. Trimming shortened V by 7 bases and J by 6 bases, and 13 bases separated the two germline ends. For the CDR3, the DNA is TGCAGCGAGGGGACGGCGATCAATGAGCAGTTCTTC. Translating gives CSEGTAINEQFF.

This clone was seen just once. This chain joins TRBV29-1 and TRBJ2-1; 9 bases are a match to TRBD2. Germline V CDR1 and CDR2: SQVTM, ANQGSEA. Trimming cost V 5 bases and J 2 bases; bases outside gene matches: 4. The CDR3 sequence is 14 residues long. The CDR3 DNA reads TGCAGCGTTTTTGCGGGAGGGGCCTACAATGAGCAGTTCTTC. Encoded protein: CSVFAGGAYNEQFF.

The CDR3 protein is CASSLELGTNTGELFF. DNA of the CDR3: TGTGCCAGCAGCTTGGAGTTGGGCACTAACACCGGGGAGCTGTTTTTT. The chain links TRBV5-6 to TRBJ2-2; D is unclear. V lost 0 bases and J lost 2, with 11 bases in between. The length of the CDR3 is 16 residues. Germline V gene data show CDR1 as SGHDT and CDR2 as YYEEEE.